This entry lists 8 T cell receptor beta chains sequenced from one sample in a study of T cells in Graves' hyperthyroidism and ophthalmopathy. The CDR3 regions of TCR beta were amplified from RNA transcripts. HTBI primers were used for first-round RT-PCR of the TCR CDR3. TCRdb re-analysed the multiplex PCR reads in MiXCR, keeping a single row per CDR3 protein. This table holds about 400,000 distinct CDR3 sequences, 15% found once. Sequencing was performed on blood. The receptors originated from a woman in her 30s with Graves' hyperthyroidism.

V gene TRBV20-1 combines with J gene TRBJ1-5; the match to TRBD1 covers 7 bases. V dropped 3 bases and J dropped 6; count of bases not matched to a gene: 8. Per germline, CDR1 DFQATT and CDR2 SNEGSKA (reference sequence). The CDR3 loop spans 14 amino acids. CDR3 amino acids: CSARRDSSPQPQHF. The CDR3 DNA is TGCAGTGCTAGGCGGGACAGTTCTCCTCAGCCCCAGCATTTT.

Concerning this clonotype: Compared with germline, one end of the junction differs, possibly owing to a read error. The chain employs TRBV7-2 and TRBJ2-3, with D possibly matching TRBD2 (6 bases). CDR1 and CDR2 (germline): SGHTA, FQGNSA. The CDR3 covers 16 residues. The CDR3 loop is CASSLARAGRVHTQYF. The CDR3 coding sequence is TGTGCCAGCAGCCTAGCCCGTGCCGGGAGAGTTCATACGCAGTATTTT.

This clonotype was observed many times. This chain links TRBV6-1 with TRBJ1-1; D is uncertain. Germline lookup yields CDR1 MNHNS and CDR2 SASEGT. This CDR3 is 13 amino acids long. Trimming cost V 7 bases and J 0 bases, with 9 bases left between them. This CDR3 reads CASKQYLNTEAFF. CDR3 DNA sequence: TGTGCCAGCAAACAGTACTTGAACACTGAAGCTTTCTTT.

The rearrangement uses TRBV5-1 and TRBJ2-2; D is perhaps TRBD2 (6 bases). The germline gives CDR1 SGHRS, CDR2 YFSETQ. V gave up 0 bases and J gave up 4 bases, with 13 bases separating them. CDR3 size: 16 residues. DNA for the CDR3: TGCGCCAGCAGCTTGGTTGTAGGGAGGACCACCGGGGAGCTGTTTTTT. It encodes CASSLVVGRTTGELFF. The full variable domain, with the rest looked up from reference TRBV5-1 and TRBJ2-2, is KAGVTQTPRYLIKTRGQQVTLSCSPISGHRSVSWYQQTPGQGLQFLFEYFSETQRNKGNFPGRFSGRQFSNSRSEMNVSTLELGDSALYLCASSLVVGRTTGELFFGEGSRLTVL.

This clonotype was seen many times. The chain is built from TRBV7-3 and TRBJ2-1, with TRBD2 matching 12 bases. The CDR3 is 15 amino acids. Germline CDR1 reads SGHTA; CDR2 reads FQGTGA. The V gene end was trimmed by 5 bases and the J gene end by 6 bases; junction bases not matched to a gene: 5. The DNA of the CDR3 is TGTGCCAGCAGCCCCACTAGCGGGAGGATCAATGAGCAGTTCTTC. Protein product: CASSPTSGRINEQFF.

The V call is TRBV6-5, the J call TRBJ2-7; 9 bases align to TRBD2. Germline trimming cut 0 bases from V and 0 bases from J; bases unmatched to any gene: 6. This CDR3 region has 17 residues. Germline V gene sequence: CDR1 MNHEY, CDR2 SVGAGI. CDR3 sequence (DNA): TGTGCCAGCAGTTACTCTGGAGCGGGAGGTGACTCCTACGAGCAGTACTTC. Encoded protein: CASSYSGAGGDSYEQYF.

In its sample, this clonotype was seen many times. This sequence joins TRBV3-1 and TRBJ1-1; D might be TRBD1 (6 bases). The CDR3 contains 15 residues. V lost 3 bases and J 5 bases, leaving 16 bases between the germline ends. Germline V gene sequence: CDR1 LGHDT, CDR2 YNNKEL (reference sequence). The CDR3 is CASSHLGRGGTEAFF. CDR3 nucleotides: TGTGCCAGCAGCCACCTAGGGAGAGGGGGGACTGAAGCTTTCTTT.

The gene calls are TRBV5-4 and TRBJ2-7; 9 bases line up with TRBD1. Germline V gives CDR1 SGHNT, CDR2 YYREEE (reference sequence). After removal of 1 base from V and 4 bases from J, the junction contained 9 bases not matched to a gene. This CDR3 comprises 16 residues. CDR3 protein: CASSLPKQGAGYEQYF. The CDR3 DNA follows: TGTGCCAGCAGCTTGCCAAAACAGGGGGCTGGATACGAGCAGTACTTC.